This entry features one TCR beta chain sequence. Its matching antigen is unknown. Trimming shortened V by 4 bases and J by 2 bases, and 8 bases separated the two germline ends. CDR3 length: 13 residues. Germline values: CDR1 SGHTA, CDR2 FQGNSA. This sample stems from a study of OX40 agonist ivuxolimab in advanced cancers. In the study overall: Having had anti-PD-1, anti-PD-L1 or anti-CTLA-4 therapy before was allowed, and approximately 40% had some. Overall study results and limits: In CD8+ T cells, expanded clones were on average more numerous than in CD4+.

Method: immunoSEQ multiplex PCR; TCRdb's copy keeps in-frame clones and lacks some. The sample consists of some 80,000 clones, about nine tenths of them appearing once. V is TRBV7-2 and J is TRBJ1-1; no firm D call. The sequence was obtained from an adult with an advanced solid tumor such as melanoma, head and neck, liver or kidney cancer. Sample: CD4+ or CD8+ T cells sorted from blood, taken in a trial of the OX40 agonist ivuxolimab. The CDR3 DNA follows: TGTGCCAGCAGCTCCTCAGTAAACACTGAAGCTTTCTTT. It codes for CASSSSVNTEAFF.